Below, one T cell receptor (beta chain) is given with its context. Clones were read by immunoSEQ multiplex PCR, and TCRdb kept only the in-frame ones, dropping some. The repertoire holds roughly 160,000 clones, with around 85% as singletons. V shed 1 base and J 0 bases; nucleotides not matched to a gene: 5. CDR1 is SEHNR and CDR2 is FQNEAQ in the germline V gene (reference sequence). The CDR3 is made up of 17 amino acids. The data belong to a study of blood T cell repertoires in COVID-19. On the study more broadly: Acute and convalescent COVID-19 samples came from the United States, Italy and Spain.

The sample taken for sequencing was peripheral blood. The V and J genes are TRBV7-9 and TRBJ1-4; 7 bases are shared with TRBD1. This clonotype originated in a man older than 75 with COVID-19, enrolled during active disease. This CDR3 is CASSLEGGGATNEKLFF. CDR3 bases: TGTGCCAGCAGCTTAGAAGGGGGCGGTGCAACTAATGAAAAACTGTTTTTT.